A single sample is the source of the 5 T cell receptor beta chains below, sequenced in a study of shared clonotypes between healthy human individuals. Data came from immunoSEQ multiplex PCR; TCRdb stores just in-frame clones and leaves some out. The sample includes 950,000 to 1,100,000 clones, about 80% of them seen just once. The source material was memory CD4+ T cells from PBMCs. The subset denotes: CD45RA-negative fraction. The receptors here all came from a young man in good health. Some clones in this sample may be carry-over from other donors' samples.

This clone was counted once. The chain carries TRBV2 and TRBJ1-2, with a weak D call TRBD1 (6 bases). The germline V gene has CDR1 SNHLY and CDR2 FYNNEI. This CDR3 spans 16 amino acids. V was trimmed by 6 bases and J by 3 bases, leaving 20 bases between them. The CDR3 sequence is CASRLGHTQWYYGYTF. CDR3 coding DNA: TGTGCCAGCAGACTGGGACATACTCAATGGTACTATGGCTACACCTTC.

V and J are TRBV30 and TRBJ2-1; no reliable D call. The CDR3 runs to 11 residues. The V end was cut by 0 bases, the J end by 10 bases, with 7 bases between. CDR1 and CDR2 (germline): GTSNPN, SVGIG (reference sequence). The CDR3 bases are TGTGCCTGGAGTGTTATTGTCGAGCAGTTCTTC. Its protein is CAWSVIVEQFF.

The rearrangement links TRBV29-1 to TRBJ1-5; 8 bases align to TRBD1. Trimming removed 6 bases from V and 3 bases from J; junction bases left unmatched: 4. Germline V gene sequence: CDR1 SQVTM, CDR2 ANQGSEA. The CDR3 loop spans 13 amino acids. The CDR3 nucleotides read TGCAGCGTCTCAGGGGGCTACAATCAGCCCCAGCATTTT. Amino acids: CSVSGGYNQPQHF.

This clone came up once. The CDR3 loop reads CASSLGRRNTEAFF. The CDR3 DNA reads TGCGCCAGCAGCTTGGGTAGGAGGAACACTGAAGCTTTCTTT. The V gene is TRBV5-1, the J gene TRBJ1-1; D gene unclear. The ends were cut back, 0 bases at V and 1 base at J, with 7 bases in the middle. From germline, CDR1 is SGHRS and CDR2 YFSETQ. The length of the CDR3 is 14 residues. Variable domain in full (rest from reference TRBV5-1 and TRBJ1-1): KAGVTQTPRYLIKTRGQQVTLSCSPISGHRSVSWYQQTPGQGLQFLFEYFSETQRNKGNFPGRFSGRQFSNSRSEMNVSTLELGDSALYLCASSLGRRNTEAFFGQGTRLTVV.

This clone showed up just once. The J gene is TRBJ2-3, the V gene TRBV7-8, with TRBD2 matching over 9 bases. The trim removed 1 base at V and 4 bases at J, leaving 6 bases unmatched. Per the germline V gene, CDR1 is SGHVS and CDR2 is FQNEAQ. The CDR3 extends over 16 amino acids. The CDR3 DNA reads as TGTGCCAGCAGCTTAGTGCGGGAGGGCTTTCCAGATACGCAGTATTTT. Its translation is CASSLVREGFPDTQYF. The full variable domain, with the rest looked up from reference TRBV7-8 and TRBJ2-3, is GAGVSQSPRYKVAKRGQDVALRCDPISGHVSLFWYQQALGQGPEFLTYFQNEAQLDKSGLPSDRFFAERPEGSVSTLKIQRTQQEDSAVYLCASSLVREGFPDTQYFGPGTRLTVL.